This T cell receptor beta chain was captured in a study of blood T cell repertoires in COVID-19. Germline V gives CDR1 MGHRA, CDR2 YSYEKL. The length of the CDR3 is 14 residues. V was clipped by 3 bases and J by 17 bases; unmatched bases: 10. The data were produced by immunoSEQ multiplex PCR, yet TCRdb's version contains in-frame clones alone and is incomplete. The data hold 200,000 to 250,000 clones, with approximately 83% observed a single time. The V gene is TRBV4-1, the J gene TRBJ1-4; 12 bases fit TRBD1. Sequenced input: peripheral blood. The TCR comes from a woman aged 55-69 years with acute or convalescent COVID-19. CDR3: CASSHPGQGAPFFF. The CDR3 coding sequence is TGCGCCAGCAGCCACCCGGGACAGGGGGCACCCTTTTTTTTT.